A selection of T cell receptor beta chains follows, all from one sample in a study of cytomegalovirus exposure and HLA in healthy donors. Profiled with immunoSEQ multiplex PCR; TCRdb holds only in-frame clones, not every one. The sample includes 100,000 or so clones, approximately 68% of them seen just once. Sequenced: PBMCs. These receptors were obtained from a woman aged 18-29 years in good health and CMV-seropositive. Both conserved end residues are part of each CDR3.

CDR3 protein: CASSLFLVREVRLFF
CDR3 length: 15
V gene: TRBV28

CDR3 protein: CASSVVGHPGEQFF
CDR3 length: 14
V gene: TRBV9

CDR3 protein: CASLPATGGLYEQYF
CDR3 length: 15
V gene: TRBV28

CDR3 protein: CASSPGGGAQYEQYF
CDR3 length: 15
V gene: TRBV7-3

CDR3 protein: CSALTDYEQYF
CDR3 length: 11
V gene: TRBV20-1

CDR3 protein: CAITGLAGVDEQFF
CDR3 length: 14
V gene: TRBV10-3

CDR3 protein: CASSTGQGFTEAFF
CDR3 length: 14
V gene: TRBV4-3

CDR3 protein: CASSFSGYTDTQYF
CDR3 length: 14
V gene: TRBV5-6

CDR3 protein: CASSPPTGIGELFF
CDR3 length: 14
V gene: TRBV18

CDR3 protein: CASSLRGTGEIEQFF
CDR3 length: 15
V gene: TRBV7-2

CDR3 protein: CASSLSGGINEKLFF
CDR3 length: 15
V gene: TRBV28

CDR3 protein: CASSNRALEADTQYF
CDR3 length: 15
V gene: TRBV14

CDR3 protein: CASSPGQGAKGEKLFF
CDR3 length: 16
V gene: TRBV5-1

CDR3 protein: CASSLWDFPPGTDTQYF
CDR3 length: 17
V gene: TRBV28

CDR3 protein: CASSLDRDRWEKLFF
CDR3 length: 15
V gene: TRBV7-9

CDR3 protein: CASTGDRGLGEQYF
CDR3 length: 14
V gene: TRBV27

CDR3 protein: CASTGALTGEKLFF
CDR3 length: 14
V gene: TRBV19

CDR3 protein: CASSPVPSRNTEAFF
CDR3 length: 15
V gene: TRBV18

CDR3 protein: CASSRWAKTWPDTQYF
CDR3 length: 16
V gene: TRBV4-1

CDR3 protein: CASSLRTGDYGYTF
CDR3 length: 14
V gene: TRBV19

CDR3 protein: CASRTDGETQYF
CDR3 length: 12
V gene: TRBV6-1

CDR3 protein: CASSSWTGVNTEAFF
CDR3 length: 15
V gene: TRBV19

CDR3 protein: CSVSAGGDYNEQFF
CDR3 length: 14
V gene: TRBV29-1

CDR3 protein: CASSQDVPGLAYEQYF
CDR3 length: 16
V gene: TRBV4-3

CDR3 protein: CASSYGSSYNEQFF
CDR3 length: 14
V gene: TRBV13

CDR3 protein: CAWSSRLANEQFF
CDR3 length: 13
V gene: TRBV30

CDR3 protein: CASSQRLAGTYNEQFF
CDR3 length: 16
V gene: TRBV14

CDR3 protein: CASSLTGLATSTDTQYF
CDR3 length: 17
V gene: TRBV7-3

CDR3 protein: CASSQDSLAGAPSSGANVLTF
CDR3 length: 21
V gene: TRBV4-3

CDR3 protein: CASSATGAGDGYTF
CDR3 length: 14
V gene: TRBV18

CDR3 protein: CASSQDDGGSSGEYNEQFF
CDR3 length: 19
V gene: TRBV4-3

CDR3 protein: CASSVDSVINEKLFF
CDR3 length: 15
V gene: TRBV10-1

CDR3 protein: CASSLAAAGGEGRHF
CDR3 length: 15
V gene: TRBV5-1

CDR3 protein: CASTQVDGQGLYGYTF
CDR3 length: 16
V gene: TRBV28

CDR3 protein: CASSFDSPYGYTF
CDR3 length: 13
V gene: TRBV5-1

CDR3 protein: CAWTWTSGRDTQYF
CDR3 length: 14
V gene: TRBV30

CDR3 protein: CASSPSGRAGETQYF
CDR3 length: 15
V gene: TRBV5-1

CDR3 protein: CASSATSGSSSYEQYF
CDR3 length: 16
V gene: TRBV7-2

CDR3 protein: CASSLVAGGPNEQFF
CDR3 length: 15
V gene: TRBV28

CDR3 protein: CASRDSGTANEQFF
CDR3 length: 14
V gene: TRBV6-6

CDR3 protein: CASIERGQASGANVLTF
CDR3 length: 17
V gene: TRBV19

CDR3 protein: CASSIRPRRETQYF
CDR3 length: 14
V gene: TRBV21-1

CDR3 protein: CASSQDMGAEGNYGYTF
CDR3 length: 17
V gene: TRBV4-2

CDR3 protein: CASTPGTGLGAQHF
CDR3 length: 14
V gene: TRBV27

CDR3 protein: CASRAPVGGGYTF
CDR3 length: 13
V gene: TRBV27

CDR3 protein: CASSPPGNFPELNTEAFF
CDR3 length: 18
V gene: TRBV27